This T cell receptor (beta chain) was identified in a study of T cell clonotyping in hematopoietic cell transplantation. The protocol was immunoSEQ multiplex PCR, while the TCRdb copy is restricted to in-frame clones and leaves out a portion. The sample records some 29,000 clones, 80% to 95% being singletons. CDR3 length: 13 residues. Germline V gene lookup returns CDR1 MGHDK and CDR2 SYGVNS. The V end lost 4 bases, the J end lost 6 bases, and 11 bases lay between the germline ends. This specimen was PBMCs, taken 100 days after allogeneic stem cell transplant. The receptor's source is a female patient in her fifties who had an allogeneic stem cell transplant from a related donor, so the T cells may come from the graft donor. Some clones in this sample may be carry-over from other donors' samples. The chain couples TRBV25-1 to TRBJ2-3, with a possible D match to TRBD2 (5 bases). DNA of the CDR3: TGTGCCAGCAGTGGCCGAGGGTGGGATACGCAGTATTTT. Encoded protein: CASSGRGWDTQYF.